One sample yielded the 3 T cell receptor beta chains listed below, sequenced in a study of OX40 agonist ivuxolimab in advanced cancers. Clones were sequenced by immunoSEQ multiplex PCR, and TCRdb holds only the in-frame ones, with some missing. This sample has tens of thousands of clones, with 90% to 95% found just once. The sequencing used CD4+ or CD8+ T cells sorted from blood, collected in a trial of the OX40 agonist ivuxolimab. The receptors were gathered from an adult with an advanced solid tumor such as melanoma, head and neck, liver or kidney cancer.

The chain joins TRBV4-1 to TRBJ2-1, with D hard to call. Germline values: CDR1 MGHRA, CDR2 YSYEKL. This CDR3 contains 11 residues. V lost 3 bases and J lost 5, with 2 bases in between. CDR3 nucleotides: TGCGCCAGCAGCCAGAACAATGAGCAGTTCTTC. Translation gives CASSQNNEQFF.

DNA for the CDR3: TGTGCCAGCAGCTCCTGGACCGATAGCACAGATACGCAGTATTTT. Protein product: CASSSWTDSTDTQYF. The rearrangement uses TRBV11-2 and TRBJ2-3; no firm D call. The CDR3 extends over 15 amino acids. Trimming pared 4 bases from V and 0 bases from J, leaving 11 bases between. CDR1 SGHAT and CDR2 FQNNGV come from the germline V gene. Supplemented by reference TRBV11-2 and TRBJ2-3, the full variable domain reads EAGVAQSPRYKIIEKRQSVAFWCNPISGHATLYWYQQILGQGPKLLIQFQNNGVVDDSQLPKDRFSAERLKGVDSTLKIQPAKLEDSAVYLCASSSWTDSTDTQYFGPGTRLTVL.

This rearrangement joins TRBV7-6 to TRBJ2-1; D assignment may be TRBD1 or TRBD2 (5 bases each). Trimming took 6 bases from V and 5 from J, leaving 23 bases between them. CDR3 length: 17 residues. CDR1 and CDR2 (germline): SGHVS, FNYEAQ. The CDR3 DNA reads as TGTGCCAGCAGGCCCGACCGGGGTCTGAGAGGGGACAATGAGCAGTTCTTC. Protein sequence: CASRPDRGLRGDNEQFF.